The 24 T cell receptor beta chains reported below all come from one sample, sequenced in a study of blood T cell repertoires in COVID-19. Some clones are missing from TCRdb's copy, which holds only in-frame ones; the method was immunoSEQ multiplex PCR. Of approximately 210,000 clones detected, more than 75% appear once; the ten largest clones hold around 4.5%. The sequenced sample consisted of PBMCs or T cells enriched from blood (not recorded which). The receptors were sampled from a man aged 25 to 40 with acute COVID-19.

The chain couples TRBV6-5 to TRBJ1-4; 9 bases are a match to TRBD1. The V gene's germline CDR1 is MNHEY and CDR2 SVGAGI. V gave up 5 bases and J gave up 8 bases; unmatched junction bases: 6. This CDR3 has 14 residues. CDR3 residues: CASSPGQGGEKLFF. The CDR3, as DNA: TGTGCCAGCAGTCCGGGACAGGGAGGCGAAAAACTGTTTTTT.

The chain combines TRBV7-9 with TRBJ2-1; D is undetermined. V gave up 0 bases and J gave up 5 bases, with 8 bases separating them. CDR3 size: 14 residues. The germline gives CDR1 SEHNR, CDR2 FQNEAQ (reference sequence). The CDR3 coding sequence is TGTGCCAGCAGCTTAGCGATATTAGACAATGAGCAGTTCTTC. This gives the protein CASSLAILDNEQFF.

The V gene is TRBV24-1, the J gene TRBJ1-6; no clear D gene. Germline V lookup: CDR1 KGHDR, CDR2 SFDVKD. CDR3 length: 19 residues. V gave up 9 bases and J gave up 4 bases, with 27 bases separating them. The CDR3: CATLRRGKRVVGYNSPLHF. CDR3 DNA: TGTGCCACCCTTAGGCGGGGAAAAAGAGTAGTGGGGTATAATTCACCCCTCCACTTT.

This sequence joins TRBV5-6 and TRBJ2-1, with TRBD2 matching over 11 bases. The CDR3 contains 15 residues. J lost 8 bases, V lost 2 bases, and 6 bases had no gene match. CDR1 is SGHDT and CDR2 is YYEEEE in the germline V gene. The CDR3 reads CASSFGVSGRDEQFF. CDR3 nucleotide sequence: TGTGCCAGCAGCTTTGGGGTTAGCGGGAGGGATGAGCAGTTCTTC.

The chain couples TRBV6-2 or TRBV6-3 to TRBJ2-7, with TRBD2 matching over 8 bases. CDR1 and CDR2 (germline): MNHEY, SVGEGT. J gave up 2 bases and V 3 bases, and 6 bases lay outside the gene matches. CDR3 length: 15 residues. The CDR3 spells CASSYSRGGTYEQYF. DNA of the CDR3: TGTGCCAGCAGTTATTCACGGGGGGGGACCTACGAGCAGTACTTC.

This chain uses TRBV5-1 with TRBJ1-1, with a possible D match to TRBD1 (6 bases). The germline V gene encodes CDR1 SGHRS and CDR2 YFSETQ. Trimming took 5 bases from V and 0 from J, leaving 11 bases between them. This CDR3 is built from 14 residues. CDR3 sequence: CASSTTGMNTEAFF. The CDR3 DNA is TGCGCCAGCAGTACCACAGGGATGAACACTGAAGCTTTCTTT.

V gene TRBV11-2 combines with J gene TRBJ1-3, with D possibly TRBD1 on 5 matching bases. V lost 8 bases to trimming and J lost 4 bases, with 24 bases between them. Germline V lookup: CDR1 SGHAT, CDR2 FQNNGV. The CDR3 is made up of 17 amino acids. As DNA, the CDR3 is TGTGCCAGCGGGGCTATCGTGAGCCAGGGAAAGGGAAACACCATATATTTT. Translation gives CASGAIVSQGKGNTIYF.

The chain employs TRBV5-6 and TRBJ1-1, with D maybe TRBD1 (6 bases). The CDR3 length is 16 residues. Trimming left V 4 bases short and J 4 bases short, with 20 bases between. CDR1 and CDR2 (germline): SGHDT, YYEEEE. The CDR3 is CASSLNGGPGRTEAFF. The CDR3 coding sequence is TGTGCCAGCAGCCTGAACGGGGGGCCAGGCCGCACTGAAGCTTTCTTT.

The CDR3 spells CASSRTGAPDTQYF. CDR3 bases: TGCGCCAGCAGCAGGACAGGGGCCCCAGATACGCAGTATTTT. J is TRBJ2-3 and V is TRBV10-1, with 9 positions matching TRBD1. Per germline, CDR1 WNHNN and CDR2 SYGVQD (reference sequence). The CDR3 runs to 14 residues. The V gene end was trimmed by 6 bases and the J gene end by 4 bases; junction bases not matched to a gene: 5.

The rearrangement links TRBV7-9 to TRBJ2-1; a weak D match, TRBD2 (6 bases). V lost 3 bases and J lost 7, with 13 bases in between. The CDR3 has 14 amino acids. Germline V CDR1 and CDR2: SEHNR, FQNEAQ (reference sequence). CDR3 region: CASSFGGSGNEQFF. As DNA, the CDR3 is TGTGCCAGCAGCTTCGGGGGATCGGGGAATGAGCAGTTCTTC.

The V gene is TRBV25-1, the J gene TRBJ1-5, with TRBD1 matching 7 bases. Unmatched junction bases numbered 9, after V lost 8 bases and J lost 5 bases. The V gene's germline CDR1 is MGHDK and CDR2 SYGVNS. This CDR3 contains 14 residues. DNA for the CDR3: TGTGCCAGCCGGGAAACAGGGGAGGATCAGCCCCAGCATTTT. Encoded protein: CASRETGEDQPQHF.

The sample holds a few counts of this clone. The genes are TRBV4-1 and TRBJ1-5; possible D gene TRBD1, 6 bases. Germline loops: CDR1 MGHRA, CDR2 YSYEKL. The CDR3 has 18 residues. Trimming removed 0 bases from V and 7 bases from J, with 22 bases in between. The DNA of the CDR3 is TGCGCCAGCAGCCAAGATTATTGGGGCAGGGGTTTTATCCAGCCCCAGCATTTT. Protein: CASSQDYWGRGFIQPQHF.

The chain couples TRBV6-1 to TRBJ2-5, with a tentative D call TRBD1 (5 bases). The CDR3 totals 16 residues. Trimming removed 0 bases at V and 1 base at J, with 12 bases between. Germline V gives CDR1 MNHNS, CDR2 SASEGT. CDR3 loop: CASSEALSGPQETQYF. CDR3 coding DNA: TGTGCCAGCAGTGAAGCGCTCTCAGGGCCCCAAGAGACCCAGTACTTC.

The chain recombines TRBV6-5 with TRBJ2-2; D remains unclear. Trimming removed 10 bases at V and 0 bases at J, with 9 bases between. Germline V lookup: CDR1 MNHEY, CDR2 SVGAGI. CDR3 length: 13 amino acids. In DNA form, the CDR3 reads TGTGCCACAACACGAACGAACACCGGGGAGCTGTTTTTT. This translates into CATTRTNTGELFF.

The chain uses TRBV27 and TRBJ1-2; maybe TRBD1 (5 bases). V shed 5 bases and J shed 4 bases, with 17 bases lying between them. The CDR3 loop spans 15 amino acids. Germline V gene sequence: CDR1 MNHEY, CDR2 SMNVEV (reference sequence). CDR3 residues: CASSQQGVRSYGYTF. The CDR3 nucleotides are TGTGCCAGCAGTCAGCAAGGGGTTAGGAGCTATGGCTACACCTTC.

This sequence joins TRBV30 and TRBJ2-2, with 7 bases that match TRBD2. In germline, CDR1 is GTSNPN, CDR2 SVGIG (reference sequence). The CDR3 runs 15 residues. V was pared by 2 bases and J by 7 bases, with 10 bases of the junction left unmatched. CDR3 bases: TGTGCCTGGAGTTCCCCTACCGGGGGGATCGGGGAGCTGTTTTTT. Protein product: CAWSSPTGGIGELFF.

V usage is TRBV6-5 and J usage is TRBJ2-7; tentative D call: TRBD2 (6 bases). CDR3 length equals 14 residues. Germline-derived CDR1 and CDR2 are MNHEY and SVGAGI. V shed 4 bases and J shed 3 bases, with 13 bases lying between them. The DNA for the CDR3 is TGTGCCAGCAGTTCCCTTTACGGGAGCTACGAGCAGTACTTC. Translation gives CASSSLYGSYEQYF.

The rearrangement links TRBV16 to TRBJ1-2; 8 bases are shared with TRBD1. Per germline, CDR1 KGHSY and CDR2 FQNENV. The ends lost 2 bases at V and 7 bases at J; junction bases unmatched: 6. This CDR3 region has 14 residues. The CDR3 region has the DNA TGTGCCAGCAGCCAACGGACAGGGTACGGTGGCTACACCTTC. Encoded protein: CASSQRTGYGGYTF.

The chain uses TRBV27 and TRBJ2-2; unclear D gene. The CDR3 runs to 11 residues. V lost 8 bases, J lost 1 base, and 2 bases lay in between. Germline assignment: CDR1 MNHEY and CDR2 SMNVEV (reference sequence). The CDR3 here is CASQNTGELFF. CDR3 bases: TGTGCCAGCCAGAACACCGGGGAGCTGTTTTTT.

The chain has TRBV6-4 and TRBJ1-1; perhaps TRBD1 as D (6 bases). V shed 3 bases and J shed 1 base, with 9 bases lying between them. The CDR3 spans 14 residues. Germline V gene sequence: CDR1 MRHNA, CDR2 SNTAGT. The chain's CDR3 is CASSDSDRNTEAFF. The CDR3 DNA follows: TGTGCCAGCAGTGATTCGGACAGGAACACTGAAGCTTTCTTT.

V usage is TRBV7-7 and J usage is TRBJ1-1; D gene uncertain. Germline V gene data show CDR1 as SSHAT and CDR2 as FNYEAQ (reference sequence). The CDR3 extends over 16 amino acids. V was cut by 2 bases and J by 1 base, with 14 bases left in between. The CDR3 protein is CASSLYSLAWNTEAFF. CDR3 DNA: TGTGCCAGCAGCTTATACTCACTTGCCTGGAACACTGAAGCTTTCTTT.

The chain joins TRBV7-3 to TRBJ2-7, with 9 bases fitting TRBD2. Germline values: CDR1 SGHTA, CDR2 FQGTGA. This CDR3 region has 15 residues. Trimming cost V 2 bases and J 2 bases; bases outside gene matches: 4. CDR3 coding DNA: TGTGCCAGCAGCTTAGCTGGCGGGGGGGCCTACGAGCAGTACTTC. Translation: CASSLAGGGAYEQYF. The full variable domain, completed using reference TRBV7-3 and TRBJ2-7, is GAGVSQTPSNKVTEKGKYVELRCDPISGHTALYWYRQSLGQGPEFLIYFQGTGAADDSGLPNDRFFAVRPEGSVSTLKIQRTERGDSAVYLCASSLAGGGAYEQYFGPGTRLTVT.

This rearrangement joins TRBV9 to TRBJ1-2, with a tentative D call TRBD1 (6 bases). Trimming took off 4 bases at V and 8 bases at J, with 24 bases between the two ends. Per the germline V gene, CDR1 is SGDLS and CDR2 is YYNGEE. This CDR3 region has 16 residues. The CDR3 DNA follows: TGTGCCAGCAGCCGGGAGGCGCAGGGGAACCCCTGGGGCTACACCTTC. Translation gives CASSREAQGNPWGYTF.

V gene TRBV12-3 or TRBV12-4 combines with J gene TRBJ2-3, with TRBD2 identical over 8 bases. V trimming: 4 bases; J trimming: 6 bases; junction bases outside the gene matches: 3. The CDR3 covers 13 residues. Written as DNA, the CDR3 is TGTGCCAGCAGTTGGACTAGCTCGGATACGCAGTATTTT. It translates to CASSWTSSDTQYF.